This TCR beta chain comes out of a study of human T cells and chemical hapten exposure. Study information: There were weekly diphenylcyclopropenone doses to the scalp for patients throughout the roughly 25-week study. Study findings and constraints: Versus controls, significantly more large CDR3 similarity clusters arose from expanded TCRs.

The library tagged each cDNA molecule with unique molecular identifiers. TCRdb passed the RACE reads through MiXCR, listing each CDR3 protein once. The repertoire has 30,000 to 40,000 distinct CDR3 sequences, 12% of them found once; the top ten carry around 1.9%. Time point reported: pre-sensitization, week 0. Treatment: therapeutic diphenylcyclopropenone sensitization with weekly scalp DPC. Unseparated into fractions, whole blood served as the source from which total RNA was extracted. Ten or more counts support this clonotype. Its target is unknown. Sequencing used whole blood, obtained in connection with sensitization to the hapten diphenylcyclopropenone (DPC). The TCR comes from a woman between 35 and 50 years old with alopecia areata. Some clones in this sample may be carry-over from other donors' samples.

The CDR3 protein is CASSPTPGLAAKRPQYF. The DNA for the CDR3 is TGTGCCAGCAGCCCCACACCGGGACTAGCGGCCAAGAGACCCCAGTACTTC. The chain is built from TRBV11-2 and TRBJ2-5, with 11 positions matching TRBD2. This CDR3 spans 17 amino acids. With V trimmed by 5 bases and J by 9 bases, 17 bases remained unmatched. CDR1 and CDR2 from the germline V gene are SGHAT and FQNNGV. Variable domain in full (rest from reference TRBV11-2 and TRBJ2-5): EAGVAQSPRYKIIEKRQSVAFWCNPISGHATLYWYQQILGQGPKLLIQFQNNGVVDDSQLPKDRFSAERLKGVDSTLKIQPAKLEDSAVYLCASSPTPGLAAKRPQYFGPGTRLLVL.